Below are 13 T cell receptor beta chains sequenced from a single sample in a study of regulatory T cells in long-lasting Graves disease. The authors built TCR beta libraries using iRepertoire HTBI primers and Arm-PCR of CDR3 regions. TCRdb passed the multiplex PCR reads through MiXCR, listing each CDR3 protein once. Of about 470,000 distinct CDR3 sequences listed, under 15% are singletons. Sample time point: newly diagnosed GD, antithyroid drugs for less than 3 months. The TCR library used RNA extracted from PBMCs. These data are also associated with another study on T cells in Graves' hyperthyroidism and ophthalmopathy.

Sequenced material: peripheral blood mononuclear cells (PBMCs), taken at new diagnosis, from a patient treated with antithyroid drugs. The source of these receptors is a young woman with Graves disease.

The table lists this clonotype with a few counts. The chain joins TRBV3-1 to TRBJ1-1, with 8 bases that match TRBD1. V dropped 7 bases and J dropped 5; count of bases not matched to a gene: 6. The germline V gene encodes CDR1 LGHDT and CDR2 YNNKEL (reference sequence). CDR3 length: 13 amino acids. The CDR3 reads CASTQGDITEAFF. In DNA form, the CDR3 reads TGTGCCAGCACACAGGGGGATATTACTGAAGCTTTCTTT.

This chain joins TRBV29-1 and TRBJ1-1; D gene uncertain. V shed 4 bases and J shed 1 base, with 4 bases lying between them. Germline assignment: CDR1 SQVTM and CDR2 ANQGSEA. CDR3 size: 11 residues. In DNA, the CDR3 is TGCAGCGTTGGAGAGAACACTGAAGCTTTCTTT. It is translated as CSVGENTEAFF.

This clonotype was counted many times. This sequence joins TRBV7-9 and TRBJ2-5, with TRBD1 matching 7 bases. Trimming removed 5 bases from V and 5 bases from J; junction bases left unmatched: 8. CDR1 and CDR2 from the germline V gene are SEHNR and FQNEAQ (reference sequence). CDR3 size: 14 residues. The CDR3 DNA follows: TGTGCCAGCAGCGTTCAAACAGGGGTGGAGACCCAGTACTTC. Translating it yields CASSVQTGVETQYF.

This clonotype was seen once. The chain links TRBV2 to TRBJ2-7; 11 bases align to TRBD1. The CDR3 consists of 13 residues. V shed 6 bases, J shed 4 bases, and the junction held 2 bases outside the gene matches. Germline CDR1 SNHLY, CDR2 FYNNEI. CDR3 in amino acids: CASRGQGVYEQYF. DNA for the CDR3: TGTGCCAGCAGGGGACAGGGGGTATACGAGCAGTACTTC.

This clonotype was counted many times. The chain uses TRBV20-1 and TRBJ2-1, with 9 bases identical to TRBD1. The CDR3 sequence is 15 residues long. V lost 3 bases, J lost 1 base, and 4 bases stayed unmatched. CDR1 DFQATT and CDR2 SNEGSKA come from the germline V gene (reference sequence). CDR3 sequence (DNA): TGCAGTGCTAGGGGGACAGGGAGATCCTACAATGAGCAGTTCTTC. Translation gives CSARGTGRSYNEQFF.

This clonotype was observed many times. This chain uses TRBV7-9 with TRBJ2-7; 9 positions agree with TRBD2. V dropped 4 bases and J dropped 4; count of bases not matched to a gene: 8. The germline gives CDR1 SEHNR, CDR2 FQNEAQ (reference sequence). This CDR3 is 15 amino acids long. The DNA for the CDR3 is TGTGCCAGCAGCTCCGCGGGAGGGCCTCAGTACGAGCAGTACTTC. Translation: CASSSAGGPQYEQYF.

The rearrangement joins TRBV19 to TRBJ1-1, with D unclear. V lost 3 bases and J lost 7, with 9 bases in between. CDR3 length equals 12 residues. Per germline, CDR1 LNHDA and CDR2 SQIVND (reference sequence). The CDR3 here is CASSIAGNEAFF. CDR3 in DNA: TGTGCCAGTAGTATTGCAGGTAATGAAGCTTTCTTT.

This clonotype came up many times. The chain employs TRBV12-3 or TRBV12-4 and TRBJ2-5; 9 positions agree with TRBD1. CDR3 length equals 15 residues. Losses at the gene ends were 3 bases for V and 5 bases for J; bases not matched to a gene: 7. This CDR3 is CASSFGTGPAETQYF. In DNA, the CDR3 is TGTGCCAGCAGTTTCGGGACAGGGCCAGCGGAGACCCAGTACTTC.

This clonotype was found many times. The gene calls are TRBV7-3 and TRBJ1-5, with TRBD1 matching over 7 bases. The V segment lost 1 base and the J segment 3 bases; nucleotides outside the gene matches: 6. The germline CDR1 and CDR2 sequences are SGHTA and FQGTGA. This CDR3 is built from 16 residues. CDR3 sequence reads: CASSLITGDTNQPQHF. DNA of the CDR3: TGTGCCAGCAGCTTAATAACAGGGGACACCAATCAGCCCCAGCATTTT. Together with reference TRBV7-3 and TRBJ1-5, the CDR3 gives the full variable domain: GAGVSQTPSNKVTEKGKYVELRCDPISGHTALYWYRQSLGQGPEFLIYFQGTGAADDSGLPNDRFFAVRPEGSVSTLKIQRTERGDSAVYLCASSLITGDTNQPQHFGDGTRLSIL.

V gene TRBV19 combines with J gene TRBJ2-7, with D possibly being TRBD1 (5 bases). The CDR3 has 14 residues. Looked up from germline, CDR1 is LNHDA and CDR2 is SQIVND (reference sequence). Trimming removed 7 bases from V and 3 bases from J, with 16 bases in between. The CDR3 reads CASTDTDRYYEQYF. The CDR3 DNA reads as TGTGCCAGTACTGACACTGACAGATACTACGAGCAGTACTTC.

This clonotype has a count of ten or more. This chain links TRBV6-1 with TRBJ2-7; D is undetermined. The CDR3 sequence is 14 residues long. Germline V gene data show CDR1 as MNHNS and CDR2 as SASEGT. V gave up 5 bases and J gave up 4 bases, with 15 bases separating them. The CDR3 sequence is CASSPARSRYEQYF. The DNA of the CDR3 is TGTGCCAGCAGTCCAGCTAGATCACGGTACGAGCAGTACTTC.

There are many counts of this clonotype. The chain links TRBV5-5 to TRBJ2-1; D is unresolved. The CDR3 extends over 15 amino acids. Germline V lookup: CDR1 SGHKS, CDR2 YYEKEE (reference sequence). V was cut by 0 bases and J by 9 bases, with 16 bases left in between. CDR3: CASSLGWVRYAEQFF. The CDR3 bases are TGTGCCAGCAGCTTGGGTTGGGTAAGATACGCTGAGCAGTTCTTC.

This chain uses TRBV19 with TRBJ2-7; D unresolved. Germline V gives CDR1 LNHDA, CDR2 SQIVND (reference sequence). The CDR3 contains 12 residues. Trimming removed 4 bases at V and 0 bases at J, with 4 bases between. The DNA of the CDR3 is TGTGCCAGTAGTACCCCCTCCTACGAGCAGTACTTC. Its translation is CASSTPSYEQYF.